This T cell receptor (beta chain) stems from a study of shared clonotypes between healthy human individuals. Whole-study context: There were three CD4 naive, three CD4 memory, two CD8 naive and one CD8 memory plates per donor.

The study drew its donors from healthy HIV-negative adults without recent acute infections or vaccinations. Researchers partitioned CD4+ cells into CD45RA+ naive and CD45RA-negative memory subsets. Original methodology: ImmunoSEQ sequences covered only the junction and lacked quality scores; filtering therefore differed. Profiled with immunoSEQ multiplex PCR; TCRdb holds only in-frame clones, not every one. V and J calls and clone size are those listed in that table; D and trimming were worked out from the DNA. The table has about a million clones, 65% to 75% seen once. Germline V gene lookup returns CDR1 SGHRS and CDR2 YFSETQ. V lost 5 bases and J lost 4, with 15 bases in between. The CDR3 runs to 14 residues.

The TCR was taken from a man in his late teens or twenties in good health. The chain joins TRBV5-1 to TRBJ1-1; tentative D call: TRBD1 (5 bases). The specimen sequenced was memory CD4+ T cells sorted from blood. Subset described: CD45RA-negative fraction. The CDR3 DNA follows: TGCGCCAGCAGTTCTAGTCTTGGGGGCACTGAAGCTTTCTTT. Its protein is CASSSSLGGTEAFF.